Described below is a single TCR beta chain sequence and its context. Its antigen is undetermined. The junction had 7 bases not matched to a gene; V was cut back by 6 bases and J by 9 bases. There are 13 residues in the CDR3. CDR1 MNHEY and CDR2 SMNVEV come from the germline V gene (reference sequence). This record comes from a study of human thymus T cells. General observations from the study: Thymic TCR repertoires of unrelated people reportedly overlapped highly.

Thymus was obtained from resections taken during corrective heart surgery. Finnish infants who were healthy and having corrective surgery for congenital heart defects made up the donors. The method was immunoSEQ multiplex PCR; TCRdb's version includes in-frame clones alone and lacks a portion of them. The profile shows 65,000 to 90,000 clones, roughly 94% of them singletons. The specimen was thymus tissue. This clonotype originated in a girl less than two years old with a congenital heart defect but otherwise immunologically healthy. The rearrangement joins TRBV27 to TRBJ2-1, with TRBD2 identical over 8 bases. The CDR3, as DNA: TGTGCCAGCAGACAGCGGGAGAGTCCTGAGCAGTTCTTC. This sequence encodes CASRQRESPEQFF.